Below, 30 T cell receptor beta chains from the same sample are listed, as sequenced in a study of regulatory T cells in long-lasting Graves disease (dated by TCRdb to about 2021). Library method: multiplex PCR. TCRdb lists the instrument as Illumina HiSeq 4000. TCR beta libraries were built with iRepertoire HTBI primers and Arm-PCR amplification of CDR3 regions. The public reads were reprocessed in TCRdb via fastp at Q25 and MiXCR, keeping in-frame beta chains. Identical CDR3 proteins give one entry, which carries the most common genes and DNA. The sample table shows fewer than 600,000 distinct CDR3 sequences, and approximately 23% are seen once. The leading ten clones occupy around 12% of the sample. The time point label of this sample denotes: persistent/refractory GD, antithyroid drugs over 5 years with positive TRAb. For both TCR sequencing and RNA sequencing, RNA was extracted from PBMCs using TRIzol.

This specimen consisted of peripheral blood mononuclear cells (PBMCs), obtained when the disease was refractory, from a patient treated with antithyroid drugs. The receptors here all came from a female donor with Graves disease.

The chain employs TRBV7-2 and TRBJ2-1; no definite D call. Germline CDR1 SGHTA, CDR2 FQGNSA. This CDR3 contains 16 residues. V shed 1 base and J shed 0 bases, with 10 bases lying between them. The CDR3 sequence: CASSLVASSSYNEQFF. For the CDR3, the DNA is TGTGCCAGCAGCTTAGTGGCCTCGAGCTCCTACAATGAGCAGTTCTTC.

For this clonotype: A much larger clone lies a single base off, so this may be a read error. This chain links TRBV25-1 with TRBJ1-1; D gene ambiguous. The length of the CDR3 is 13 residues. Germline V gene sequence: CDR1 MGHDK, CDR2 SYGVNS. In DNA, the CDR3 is TGTGCCAGCAAGATAGGATCGAACACTGGAGCTTTCTTT. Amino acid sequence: CASKIGSNTGAFF.

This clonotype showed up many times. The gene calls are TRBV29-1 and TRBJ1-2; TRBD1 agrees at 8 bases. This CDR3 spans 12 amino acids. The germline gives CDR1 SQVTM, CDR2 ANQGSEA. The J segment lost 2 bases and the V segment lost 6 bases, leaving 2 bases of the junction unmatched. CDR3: CSVDRGNYGYTF. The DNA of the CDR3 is TGCAGCGTAGACAGGGGAAACTATGGCTACACCTTC.

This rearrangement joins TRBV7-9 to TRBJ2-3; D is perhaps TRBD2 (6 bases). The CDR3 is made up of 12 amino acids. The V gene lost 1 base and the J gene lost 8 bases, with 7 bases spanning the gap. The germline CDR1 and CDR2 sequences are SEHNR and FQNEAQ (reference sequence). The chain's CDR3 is CASSLGEVTQYF. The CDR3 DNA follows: TGTGCCAGCAGCTTAGGGGAGGTTACGCAGTATTTT.

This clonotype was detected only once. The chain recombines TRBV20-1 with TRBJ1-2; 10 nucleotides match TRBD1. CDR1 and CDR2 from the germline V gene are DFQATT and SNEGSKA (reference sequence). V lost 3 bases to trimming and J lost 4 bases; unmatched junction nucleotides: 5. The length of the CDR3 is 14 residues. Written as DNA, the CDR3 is TGCAGTGCTAGCCGGGACAGGGGCCCCTATGGCTACACCTTC. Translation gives CSASRDRGPYGYTF.

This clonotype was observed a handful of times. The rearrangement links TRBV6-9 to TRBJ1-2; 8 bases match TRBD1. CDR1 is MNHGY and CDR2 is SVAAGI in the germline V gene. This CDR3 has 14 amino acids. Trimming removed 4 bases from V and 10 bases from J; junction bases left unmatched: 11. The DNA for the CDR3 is TGTGCCAGCAGTTCCGGGACAGGCCTTTTTTTCTACACCTTC. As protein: CASSSGTGLFFYTF.

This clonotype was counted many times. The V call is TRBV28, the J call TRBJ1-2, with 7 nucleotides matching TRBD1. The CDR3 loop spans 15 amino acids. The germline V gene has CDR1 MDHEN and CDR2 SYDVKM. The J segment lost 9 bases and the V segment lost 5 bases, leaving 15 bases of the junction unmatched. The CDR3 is CASSVRQGNVNRYTF. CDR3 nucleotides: TGTGCCAGCAGTGTTAGACAGGGAAATGTTAATCGCTACACCTTC.

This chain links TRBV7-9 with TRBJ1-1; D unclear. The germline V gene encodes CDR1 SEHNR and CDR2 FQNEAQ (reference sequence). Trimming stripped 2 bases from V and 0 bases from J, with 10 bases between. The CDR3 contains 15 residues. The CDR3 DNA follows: TGTGCCAGCAGCTTACTAGGCAGGATGAACACTGAAGCTTTCTTT. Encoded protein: CASSLLGRMNTEAFF.

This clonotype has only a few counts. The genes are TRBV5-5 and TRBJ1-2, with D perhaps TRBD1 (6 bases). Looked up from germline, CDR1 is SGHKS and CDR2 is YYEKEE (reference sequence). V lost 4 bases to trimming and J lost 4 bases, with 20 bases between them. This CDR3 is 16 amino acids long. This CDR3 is CASSPTLGARGYGYTF. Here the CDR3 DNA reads TGTGCCAGCAGCCCGACGTTGGGGGCTCGGGGCTATGGCTACACCTTC.

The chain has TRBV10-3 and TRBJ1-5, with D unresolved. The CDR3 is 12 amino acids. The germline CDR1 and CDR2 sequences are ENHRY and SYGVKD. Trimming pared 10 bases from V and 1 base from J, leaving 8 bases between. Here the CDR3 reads CATTDSNQPQHF. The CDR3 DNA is TGTGCCACCACCGACAGCAATCAGCCCCAGCATTTT.

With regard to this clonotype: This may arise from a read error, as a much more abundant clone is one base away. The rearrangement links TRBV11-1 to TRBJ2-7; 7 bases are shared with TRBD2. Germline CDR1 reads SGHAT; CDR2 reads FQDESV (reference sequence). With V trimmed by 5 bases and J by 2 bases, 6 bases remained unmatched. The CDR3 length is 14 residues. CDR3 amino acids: CASSPRELPYEQYF. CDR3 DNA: TGTGCCAGCAGCCCGCGGGAGCTTCCCTACGAGCAGTACTTC.

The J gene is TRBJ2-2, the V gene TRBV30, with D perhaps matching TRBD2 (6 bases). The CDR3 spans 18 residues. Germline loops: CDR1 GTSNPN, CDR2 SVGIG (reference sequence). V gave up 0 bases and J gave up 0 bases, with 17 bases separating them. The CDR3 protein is CAWSVTVRTTANTGELFF. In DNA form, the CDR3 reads TGTGCCTGGAGTGTAACTGTTCGGACTACCGCGAACACCGGGGAGCTGTTTTTT.

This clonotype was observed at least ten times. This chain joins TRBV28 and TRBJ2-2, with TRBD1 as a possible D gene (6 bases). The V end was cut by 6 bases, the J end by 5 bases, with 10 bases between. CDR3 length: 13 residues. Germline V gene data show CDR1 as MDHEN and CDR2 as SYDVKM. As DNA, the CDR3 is TGTGCCAGCAGAATAACAGGGACCGGGGAGCTGTTTTTT. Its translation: CASRITGTGELFF.

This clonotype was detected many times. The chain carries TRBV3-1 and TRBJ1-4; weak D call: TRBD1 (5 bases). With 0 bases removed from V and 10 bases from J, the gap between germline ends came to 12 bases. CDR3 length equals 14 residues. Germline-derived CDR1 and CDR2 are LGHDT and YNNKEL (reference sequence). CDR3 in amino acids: CASSQDPRGGKLFF. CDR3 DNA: TGTGCCAGCAGCCAAGATCCCCGTGGGGGAAAACTGTTTTTT.

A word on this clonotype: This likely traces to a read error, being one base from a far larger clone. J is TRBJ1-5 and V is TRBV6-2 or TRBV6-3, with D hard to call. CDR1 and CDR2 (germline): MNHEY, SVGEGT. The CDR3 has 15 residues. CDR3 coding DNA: TGTGCCAGCAGTTTCCCTGGACTGAATAATCAGCCCCGGCATTTT. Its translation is CASSFPGLNNQPRHF.

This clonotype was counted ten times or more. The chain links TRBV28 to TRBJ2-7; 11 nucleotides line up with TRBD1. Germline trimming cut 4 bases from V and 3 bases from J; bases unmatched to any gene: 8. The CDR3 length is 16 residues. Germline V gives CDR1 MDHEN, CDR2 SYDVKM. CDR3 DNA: TGTGCCAGCAGTTCGACAGGGACAGGGGGGGGCTACGAGCAGTACTTC. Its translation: CASSSTGTGGGYEQYF.

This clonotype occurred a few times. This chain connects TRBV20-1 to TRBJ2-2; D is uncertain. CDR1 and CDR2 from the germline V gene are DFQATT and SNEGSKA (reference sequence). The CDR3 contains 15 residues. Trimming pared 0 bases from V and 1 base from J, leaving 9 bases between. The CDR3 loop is CSARDPLKNTGELFF. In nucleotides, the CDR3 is TGCAGTGCTAGAGATCCGCTCAAGAACACCGGGGAGCTGTTTTTT.

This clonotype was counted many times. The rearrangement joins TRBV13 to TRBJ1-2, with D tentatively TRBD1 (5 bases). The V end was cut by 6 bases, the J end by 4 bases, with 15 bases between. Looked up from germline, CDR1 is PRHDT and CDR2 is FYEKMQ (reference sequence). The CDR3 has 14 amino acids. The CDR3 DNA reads TGTGCCAGCAGTTACCGAGGGGTTGGCTATGGCTACACCTTC. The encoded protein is CASSYRGVGYGYTF.

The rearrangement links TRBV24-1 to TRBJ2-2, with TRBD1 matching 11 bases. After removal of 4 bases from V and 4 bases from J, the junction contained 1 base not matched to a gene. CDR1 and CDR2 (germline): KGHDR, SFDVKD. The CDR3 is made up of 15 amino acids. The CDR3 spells CATSEGTGGTGELFF. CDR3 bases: TGTGCCACCAGTGAGGGGACAGGGGGCACCGGGGAGCTGTTTTTT.

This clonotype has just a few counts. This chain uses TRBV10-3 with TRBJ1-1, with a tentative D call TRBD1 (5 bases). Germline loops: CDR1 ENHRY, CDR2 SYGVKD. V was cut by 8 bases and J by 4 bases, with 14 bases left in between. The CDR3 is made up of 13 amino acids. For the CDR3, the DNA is TGTGCCATCGCAGTTGGGGGGGGCACTGAAGCTTTCTTT. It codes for CAIAVGGGTEAFF.

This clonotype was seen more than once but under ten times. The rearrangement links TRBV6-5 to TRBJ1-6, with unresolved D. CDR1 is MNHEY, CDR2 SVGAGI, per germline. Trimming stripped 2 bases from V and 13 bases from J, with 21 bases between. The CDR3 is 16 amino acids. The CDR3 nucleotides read TGTGCCAGCAGTTACGATAATTCGGTAGGGAGCGGTCCCCTCCACTTT. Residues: CASSYDNSVGSGPLHF.

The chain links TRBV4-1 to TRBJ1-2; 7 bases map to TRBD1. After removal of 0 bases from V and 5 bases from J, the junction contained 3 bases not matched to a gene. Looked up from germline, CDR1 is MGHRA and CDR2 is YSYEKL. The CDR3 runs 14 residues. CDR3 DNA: TGCGCCAGCAGCCAAGATCGGGGACAGTATGGCTACACCTTC. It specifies CASSQDRGQYGYTF.

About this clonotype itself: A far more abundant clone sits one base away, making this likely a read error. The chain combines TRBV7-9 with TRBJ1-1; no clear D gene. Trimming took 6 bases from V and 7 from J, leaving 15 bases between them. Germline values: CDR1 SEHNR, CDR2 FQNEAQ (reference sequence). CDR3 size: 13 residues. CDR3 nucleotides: TGTGCCAGCAGTGGGGTGGGAGGAGTTGAAGCTTTCTTT. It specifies CASSGVGGVEAFF.

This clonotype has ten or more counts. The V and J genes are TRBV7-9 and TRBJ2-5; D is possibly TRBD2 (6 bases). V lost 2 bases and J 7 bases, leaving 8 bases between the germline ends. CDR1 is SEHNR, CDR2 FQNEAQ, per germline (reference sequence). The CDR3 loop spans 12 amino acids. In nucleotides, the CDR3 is TGTGCCAGCAGCTTAAAGGGAGGGACCCAGTACTTC. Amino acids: CASSLKGGTQYF.

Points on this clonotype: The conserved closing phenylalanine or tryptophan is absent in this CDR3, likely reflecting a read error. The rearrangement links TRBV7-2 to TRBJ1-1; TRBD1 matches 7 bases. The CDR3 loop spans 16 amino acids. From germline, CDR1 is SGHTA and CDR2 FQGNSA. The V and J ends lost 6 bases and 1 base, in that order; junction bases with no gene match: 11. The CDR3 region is CASRRTGEGGNTEAFL. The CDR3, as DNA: TGTGCCAGCAGGAGAACAGGGGAGGGAGGGAACACTGAAGCTTTCCTT.

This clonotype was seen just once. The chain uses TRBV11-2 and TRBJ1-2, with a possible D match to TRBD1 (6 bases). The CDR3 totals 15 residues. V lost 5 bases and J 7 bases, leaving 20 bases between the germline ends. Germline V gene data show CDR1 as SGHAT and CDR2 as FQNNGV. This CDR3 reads CASSPGAGVEGGYTF. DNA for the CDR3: TGTGCCAGCAGCCCCGGGGCAGGGGTAGAGGGTGGCTACACCTTC. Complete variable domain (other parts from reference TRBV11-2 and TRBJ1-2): EAGVAQSPRYKIIEKRQSVAFWCNPISGHATLYWYQQILGQGPKLLIQFQNNGVVDDSQLPKDRFSAERLKGVDSTLKIQPAKLEDSAVYLCASSPGAGVEGGYTFGSGTRLTVV.

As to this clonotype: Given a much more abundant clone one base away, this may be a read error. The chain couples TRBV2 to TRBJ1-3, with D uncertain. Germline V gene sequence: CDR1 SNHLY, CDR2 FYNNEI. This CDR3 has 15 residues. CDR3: CASSDSRWTGNTIHF. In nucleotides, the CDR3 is TGTGCCAGCAGTGACAGCAGGTGGACTGGAAACACCATACATTTT.

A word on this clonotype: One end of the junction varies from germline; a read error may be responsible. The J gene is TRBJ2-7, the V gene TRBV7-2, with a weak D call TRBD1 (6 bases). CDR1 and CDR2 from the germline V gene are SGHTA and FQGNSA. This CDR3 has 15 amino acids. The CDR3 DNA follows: TGTGCCAGCAGCTTATCATCCGGGCAGGGGCACGACCAGTACTTC. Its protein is CASSLSSGQGHDQYF.

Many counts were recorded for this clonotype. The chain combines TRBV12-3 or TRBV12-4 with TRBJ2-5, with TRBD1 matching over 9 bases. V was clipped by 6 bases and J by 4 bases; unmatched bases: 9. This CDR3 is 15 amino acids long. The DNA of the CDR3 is TGTGCCAGCAGCCTGACAGGGGGGTTGAGAGAGACCCAGTACTTC. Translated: CASSLTGGLRETQYF.

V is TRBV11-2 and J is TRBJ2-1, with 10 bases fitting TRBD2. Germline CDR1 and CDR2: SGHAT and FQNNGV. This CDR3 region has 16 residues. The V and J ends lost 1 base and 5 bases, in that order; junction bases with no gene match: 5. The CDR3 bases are TGTGCCAGCAGCTTAGGAGCGGGGGGGATCCACAATGAGCAGTTCTTC. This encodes CASSLGAGGIHNEQFF.